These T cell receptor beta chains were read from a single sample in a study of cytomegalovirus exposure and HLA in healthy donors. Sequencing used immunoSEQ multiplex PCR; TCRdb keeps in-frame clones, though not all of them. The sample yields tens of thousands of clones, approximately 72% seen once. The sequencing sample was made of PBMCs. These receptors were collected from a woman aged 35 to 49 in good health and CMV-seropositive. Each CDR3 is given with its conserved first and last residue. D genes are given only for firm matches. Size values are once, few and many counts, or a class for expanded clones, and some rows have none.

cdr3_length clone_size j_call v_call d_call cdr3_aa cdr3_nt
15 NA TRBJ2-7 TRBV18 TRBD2 CASSRTSGGSYEQYF TGTGCCAGCTCACGGACTAGCGGGGGATCCTACGAGCAGTACTTC
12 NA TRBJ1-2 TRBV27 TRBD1 CASSPGQGGYTF TGTGCCAGCAGTCCGGGACAGGGTGGCTACACCTTC
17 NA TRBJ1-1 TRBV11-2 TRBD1 CASSKETGGYPNTEAFF TGTGCCAGCAGCAAAGAGACAGGGGGTTATCCGAACACTGAAGCTTTCTTT
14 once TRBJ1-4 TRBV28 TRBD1 CASSFDRGGEKLFF TGTGCCAGCAGCTTCGACAGGGGAGGCGAAAAACTGTTTTTT
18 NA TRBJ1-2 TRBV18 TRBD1 CASSQGQPSLTTNYGYTF TGTGCCAGCTCACAGGGACAGCCTTCCCTTACTACTAACTATGGCTACACCTTC
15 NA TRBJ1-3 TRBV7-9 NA CASISSGSGGNTIYF TGTGCCAGCATCTCTTCAGGGTCAGGTGGAAACACCATATATTTT
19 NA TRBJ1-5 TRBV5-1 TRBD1 CASSWGPGQGMYSNQPQHF TGCGCCAGCAGCTGGGGGCCGGGACAGGGGATGTATAGCAATCAGCCCCAGCATTTT
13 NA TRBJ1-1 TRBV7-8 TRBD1 CASSYDRDTEAFF TGTGCCAGCAGCTACGACAGGGACACTGAAGCTTTCTTT
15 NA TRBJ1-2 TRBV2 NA CASKEGIGVNYGYTF TGTGCCAGCAAAGAAGGAATAGGGGTTAACTATGGCTACACCTTC
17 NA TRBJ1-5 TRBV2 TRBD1 CASRESPGTEFNQPQHF TGTGCCAGCAGGGAAAGCCCCGGGACAGAATTCAATCAGCCCCAGCATTTT